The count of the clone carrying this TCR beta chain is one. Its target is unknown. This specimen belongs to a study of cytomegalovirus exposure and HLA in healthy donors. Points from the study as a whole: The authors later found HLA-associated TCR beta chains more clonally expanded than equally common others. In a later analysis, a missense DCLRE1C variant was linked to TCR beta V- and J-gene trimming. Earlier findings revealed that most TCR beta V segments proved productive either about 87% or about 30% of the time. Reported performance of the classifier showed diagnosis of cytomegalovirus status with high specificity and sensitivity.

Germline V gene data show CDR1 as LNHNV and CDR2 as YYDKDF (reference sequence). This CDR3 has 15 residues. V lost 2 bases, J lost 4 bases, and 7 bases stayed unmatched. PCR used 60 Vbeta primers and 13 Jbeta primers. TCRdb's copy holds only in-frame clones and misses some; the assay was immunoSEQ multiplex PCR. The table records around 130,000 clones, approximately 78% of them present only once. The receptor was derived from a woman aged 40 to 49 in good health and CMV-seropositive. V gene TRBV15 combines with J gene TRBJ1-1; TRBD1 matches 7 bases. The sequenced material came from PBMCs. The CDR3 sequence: CATSRLPKGATEAFF. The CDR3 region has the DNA TGTGCCACCAGCAGATTGCCAAAGGGGGCCACTGAAGCTTTCTTT.